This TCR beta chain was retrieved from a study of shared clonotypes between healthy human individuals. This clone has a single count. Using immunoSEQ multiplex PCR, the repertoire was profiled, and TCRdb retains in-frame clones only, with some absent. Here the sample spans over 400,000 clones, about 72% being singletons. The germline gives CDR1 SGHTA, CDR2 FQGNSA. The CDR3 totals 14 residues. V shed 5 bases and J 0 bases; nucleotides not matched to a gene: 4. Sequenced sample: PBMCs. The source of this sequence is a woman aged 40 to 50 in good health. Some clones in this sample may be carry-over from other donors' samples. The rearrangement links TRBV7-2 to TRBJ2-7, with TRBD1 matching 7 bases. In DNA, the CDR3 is TGTGCCAGCAGCCCTGGACAGGCCTCCTACGAGCAGTACTTC. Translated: CASSPGQASYEQYF. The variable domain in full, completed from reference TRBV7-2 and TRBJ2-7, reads GAGVSQSPSNKVTEKGKDVELRCDPISGHTALYWYRQSLGQGLEFLIYFQGNSAPDKSGLPSDRFSAERTGGSVSTLTIQRTQQEDSAVYLCASSPGQASYEQYFGPGTRLTVT.